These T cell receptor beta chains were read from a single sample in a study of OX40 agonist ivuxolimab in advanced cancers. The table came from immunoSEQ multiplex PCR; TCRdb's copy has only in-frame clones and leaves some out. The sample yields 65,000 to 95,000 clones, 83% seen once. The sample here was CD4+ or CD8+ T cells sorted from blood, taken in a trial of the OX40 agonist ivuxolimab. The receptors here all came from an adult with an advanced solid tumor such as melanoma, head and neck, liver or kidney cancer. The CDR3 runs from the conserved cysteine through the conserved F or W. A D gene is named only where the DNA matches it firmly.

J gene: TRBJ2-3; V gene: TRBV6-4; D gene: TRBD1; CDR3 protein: CATSTGDTDTQYF
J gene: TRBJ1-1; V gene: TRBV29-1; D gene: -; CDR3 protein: CSVVPGSTEAFF
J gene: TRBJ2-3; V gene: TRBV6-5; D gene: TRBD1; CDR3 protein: CASSYSSGGSEYTQYF
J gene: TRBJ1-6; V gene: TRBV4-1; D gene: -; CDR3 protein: CASSQDPNSPLHF
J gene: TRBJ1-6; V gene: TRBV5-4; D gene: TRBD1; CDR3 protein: CASGNDRASSYNSPLHF
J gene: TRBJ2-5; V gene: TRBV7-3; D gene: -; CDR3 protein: CASSRTDQETQYF
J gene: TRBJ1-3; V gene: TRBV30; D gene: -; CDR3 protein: CAWSGGSGNTIYF
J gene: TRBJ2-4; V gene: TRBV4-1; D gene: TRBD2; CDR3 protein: CASSQEWTSGALAKNIQYF
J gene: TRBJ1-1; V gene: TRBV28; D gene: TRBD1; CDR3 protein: CASEGAGGVMNTEAFF
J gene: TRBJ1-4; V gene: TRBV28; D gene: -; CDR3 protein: CASRFGGRNEKLFF
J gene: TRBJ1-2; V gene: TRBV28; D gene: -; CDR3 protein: CASSPPDTGLYTF
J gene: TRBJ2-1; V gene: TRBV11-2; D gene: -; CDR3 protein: CASSAPGNGYNEQFF
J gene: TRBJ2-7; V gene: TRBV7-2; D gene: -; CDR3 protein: CASSPDGAGEQYF
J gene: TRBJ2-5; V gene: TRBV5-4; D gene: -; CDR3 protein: CASSLVTAWETQYF
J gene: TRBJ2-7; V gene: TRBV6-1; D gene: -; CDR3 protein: CASRGVVVFEQYF
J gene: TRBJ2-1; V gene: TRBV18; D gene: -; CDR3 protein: CASSPPATGGEQFF
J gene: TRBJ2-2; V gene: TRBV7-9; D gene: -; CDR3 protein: CASSFGSWNTGELFF
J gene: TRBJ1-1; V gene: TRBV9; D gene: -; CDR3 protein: CASSPFAGAKTEAFF
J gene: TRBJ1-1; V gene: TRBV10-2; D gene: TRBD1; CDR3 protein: CASSGGVNTEAFF
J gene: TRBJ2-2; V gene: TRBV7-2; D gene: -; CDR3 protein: CASSFQAADNTGELFF
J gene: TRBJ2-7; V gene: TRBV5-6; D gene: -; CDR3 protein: CASSLVGGIAHYEQYF
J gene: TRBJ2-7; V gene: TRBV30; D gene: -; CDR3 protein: CAWSVEGYEQYF
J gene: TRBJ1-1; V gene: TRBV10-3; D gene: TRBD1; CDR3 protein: CAISGDRGRETEAFF
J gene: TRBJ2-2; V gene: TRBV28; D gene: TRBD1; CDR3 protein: CASSSSPDRVTGELFF
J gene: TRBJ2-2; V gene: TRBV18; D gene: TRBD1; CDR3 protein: CASSPRDRTTGELFF
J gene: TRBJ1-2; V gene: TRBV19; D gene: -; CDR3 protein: CASSGTDRNYGYTF
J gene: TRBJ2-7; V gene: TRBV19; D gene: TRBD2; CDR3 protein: CASRTSLAGGYEQYF
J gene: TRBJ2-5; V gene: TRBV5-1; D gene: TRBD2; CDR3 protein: CASSPPSGRAEETQYF
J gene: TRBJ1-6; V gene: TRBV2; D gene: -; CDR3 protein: CASRVRGNSPLHF
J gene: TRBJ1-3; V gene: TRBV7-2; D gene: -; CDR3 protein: CASSFGPGARSRGNTIYF
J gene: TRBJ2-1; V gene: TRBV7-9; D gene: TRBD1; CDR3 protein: CASSLGAGGNEQFF
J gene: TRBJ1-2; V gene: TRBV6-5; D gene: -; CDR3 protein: CASSREGNYGYTF
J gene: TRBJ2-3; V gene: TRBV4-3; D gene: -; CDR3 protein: CASSQDTGPGDTQYF
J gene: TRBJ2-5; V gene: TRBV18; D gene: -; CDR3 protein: CASSPGQPRETQYF
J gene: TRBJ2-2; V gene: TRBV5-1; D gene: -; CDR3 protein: CASSLELAGTGELFF
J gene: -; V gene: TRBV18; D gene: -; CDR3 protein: CASSPAGPEQYF
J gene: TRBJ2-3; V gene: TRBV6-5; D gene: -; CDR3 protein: CASSKRRDTQYF
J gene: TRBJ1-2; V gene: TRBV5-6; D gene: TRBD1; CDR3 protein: CASSLGDRDYGYTF
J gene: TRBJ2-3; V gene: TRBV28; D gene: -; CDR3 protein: CASSSPGFTQYF
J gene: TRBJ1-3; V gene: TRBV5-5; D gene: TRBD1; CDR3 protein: CASSTIRTGGNTIYF
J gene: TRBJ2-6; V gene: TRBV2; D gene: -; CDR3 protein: CASSERAGANVLTF
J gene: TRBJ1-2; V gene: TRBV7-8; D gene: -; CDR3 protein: CASSLEASNYGYTF
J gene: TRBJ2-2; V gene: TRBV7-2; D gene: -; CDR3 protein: CASSSIRATGELFF
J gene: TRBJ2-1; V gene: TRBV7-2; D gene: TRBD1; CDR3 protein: CASRKTGSSYNEQFF
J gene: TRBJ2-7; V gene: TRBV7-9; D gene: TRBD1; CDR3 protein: CASSLRTGGYEQYF
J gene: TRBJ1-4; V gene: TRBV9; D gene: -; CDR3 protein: CASSAGFSVWEKLFF
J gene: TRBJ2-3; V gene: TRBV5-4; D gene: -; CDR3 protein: CASSLGYTDTQYF
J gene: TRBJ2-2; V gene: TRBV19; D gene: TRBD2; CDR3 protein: CASSIVAGGATGELFF
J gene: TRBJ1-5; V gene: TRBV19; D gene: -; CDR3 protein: CASSIEWVSSNQPQHF
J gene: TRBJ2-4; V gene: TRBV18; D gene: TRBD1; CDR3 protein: CASSPEDRDINIQYF
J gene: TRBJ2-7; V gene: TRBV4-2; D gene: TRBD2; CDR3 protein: CASSQDGGRAYEQYF
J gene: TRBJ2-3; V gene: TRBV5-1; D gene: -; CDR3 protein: CASSWRGEGTDTQYF
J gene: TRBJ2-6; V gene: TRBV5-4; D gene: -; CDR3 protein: CASSLDLRRSGANVLTF
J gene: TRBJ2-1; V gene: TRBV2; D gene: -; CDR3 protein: CASSESQGGYNEQFF
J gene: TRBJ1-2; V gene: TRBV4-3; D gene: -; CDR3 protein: CASSQLFGGSGYGYTF
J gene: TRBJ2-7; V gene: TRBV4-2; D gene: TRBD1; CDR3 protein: CASSQTGTGGAEQYF
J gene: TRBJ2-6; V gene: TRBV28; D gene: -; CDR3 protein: CASSSQGSGANVLTF